This T cell receptor (beta chain) was profiled in a study of blood T cell repertoires in COVID-19. About the study: Both acute and convalescent COVID-19 samples were obtained from the United States, Italy and Spain. PBMCs, B-cell-depleted T cells, or T cells provided the cDNA or gDNA that made up the material.

In the original processing: Estimation of nucleated cell counts relied on the amplification of reference gene primers. Clones were read by immunoSEQ multiplex PCR, and TCRdb kept only the in-frame ones, dropping some. The V and J calls and clone size were taken over from that table, and D and trimming were inferred from the DNA. The sample shows about 220,000 clones, 65% to 90% of them seen only once. Trimming pared 6 bases from V and 5 bases from J, leaving 7 bases between. There are 11 residues in the CDR3. Germline V gene data show CDR1 as SGHAT and CDR2 as FQNNGV. Seattle patient enrollment occurred during active infection, with longitudinal follow-up thereafter.

The sample consisted of peripheral blood. The rearrangement links TRBV11-2 to TRBJ1-1; the D is unclear. The receptor's source is a woman aged 65 to 85 with COVID-19, enrolled during active disease. The CDR3 nucleotides read TGTGCCAGCAGAGCCTTAACTGAAGCTTTCTTT. It translates to CASRALTEAFF.